Below, 12 T cell receptor beta chains from the same sample are listed, as sequenced in a study of cytomegalovirus exposure and HLA in healthy donors. The PCR made use of 60 Vbeta and 13 Jbeta primers. The repertoire was sequenced with immunoSEQ multiplex PCR; TCRdb's copy has only in-frame clones and lacks some. This table holds 100,000 to 150,000 clones, 73% found once. Sequencing was performed on PBMCs. The receptors originated from a woman aged 40-49 years in good health and CMV-seronegative.

This clone showed up just once. V usage is TRBV18 and J usage is TRBJ2-2; D remains unclear. Germline V lookup: CDR1 KGHSH, CDR2 LQKENI. V was trimmed by 1 base and J by 5 bases, leaving 5 bases between them. The CDR3 consists of 13 residues. The CDR3: CASSPLATGELFF. The DNA for the CDR3 is TGTGCCAGCTCACCACTAGCTACCGGGGAGCTGTTTTTT.

The chain is built from TRBV4-2 and TRBJ1-2, with 9 bases lining up with TRBD1. V lost 1 base to trimming and J lost 8 bases; unmatched junction nucleotides: 11. This CDR3 region has 16 residues. In germline, CDR1 is LGHNA, CDR2 YNFKEQ. The DNA of the CDR3 is TGTGCCAGCAGCCAAGTGGGGGACAGGGATTTAGAGGGCTACACCTTC. It specifies CASSQVGDRDLEGYTF.

The chain recombines TRBV4-3 with TRBJ1-1; D is unclear. CDR1 is LGHNA, CDR2 YSLEER, per germline. This CDR3 spans 13 amino acids. Deletions cut 3 bases from V and 4 bases from J, with 9 bases between. The CDR3 nucleotides read TGCGCCAGCAGCCACCCGGACTTCACTGAAGCTTTCTTT. As protein: CASSHPDFTEAFF.

This clone was counted only a few times. This chain links TRBV4-1 with TRBJ2-1; D may be TRBD2 (7 bases). V lost 5 bases and J 8 bases, leaving 19 bases between the germline ends. CDR1 and CDR2 (germline): MGHRA, YSYEKL. This CDR3 spans 15 amino acids. In DNA form, the CDR3 reads TGCGCCAGCAGCTTAGTCGCGGGGGCTGGGGATGAGCAGTTCTTC. Amino acid sequence: CASSLVAGAGDEQFF.

The rearrangement links TRBV6-5 to TRBJ2-3, with D possibly TRBD1 on 5 matching bases. The V gene's germline CDR1 is MNHEY and CDR2 SVGAGI. The V and J ends lost 8 bases and 0 bases respectively, with 9 bases between them. CDR3 length: 13 amino acids. The CDR3 reads CASAWGSTDTQYF. CDR3 nucleotides: TGTGCCAGCGCGTGGGGCAGCACAGATACGCAGTATTTT.

The rearrangement uses TRBV5-4 and TRBJ2-5; D perhaps matches TRBD1 (6 bases). The CDR3 is 15 amino acids. V shed 0 bases and J shed 4 bases, with 13 bases lying between them. CDR1 is SGHNT and CDR2 is YYREEE in the germline V gene (reference sequence). The CDR3 spells CASSLDPQGRETQYF. DNA of the CDR3: TGTGCCAGCAGCTTGGACCCACAGGGCCGAGAGACCCAGTACTTC.

The chain combines TRBV5-1 with TRBJ2-1; 9 nucleotides agree with TRBD2. From germline, CDR1 is SGHRS and CDR2 YFSETQ. The CDR3 is 18 amino acids. The trim removed 2 bases at V and 4 bases at J, leaving 13 bases unmatched. This chain's CDR3 is CASSLISRREGEYNEQFF. DNA of the CDR3: TGCGCCAGCAGCTTAATCTCTAGGCGGGAGGGCGAATACAATGAGCAGTTCTTC.

The chain has TRBV7-2 and TRBJ2-7, with TRBD2 as a possible D gene (6 bases). Trimming removed 4 bases from V and 12 bases from J, with 19 bases in between. Germline CDR1 and CDR2: SGHTA and FQGNSA. The CDR3 spans 13 residues. The CDR3 loop reads CASSSPWGVDLYF. The CDR3 DNA reads TGTGCCAGCAGCTCCCCTTGGGGGGTGGATCTGTACTTC.

The rearrangement links TRBV23-1 to TRBJ2-7; the match to TRBD1 covers 7 bases. TRBV23-1 is filed as an ORF, its function uncertain. The CDR3 spans 15 residues. V was clipped by 0 bases and J by 4 bases; unmatched bases: 6. The CDR3 sequence: CASSQSSAGGYEQYF. The CDR3 DNA is TGCGCCAGCAGTCAATCCTCCGCAGGGGGATACGAGCAGTACTTC.

The chain has TRBV30 and TRBJ2-1; maybe TRBD2 (5 bases). V lost 3 bases and J 2 bases, leaving 8 bases between the germline ends. Germline CDR1 GTSNPN, CDR2 SVGIG (reference sequence). This CDR3 region has 13 residues. The CDR3 region has the DNA TGTGCCTGGAGACAGACTACCTACAATGAGCAGTTCTTC. Its translation: CAWRQTTYNEQFF.

The chain links TRBV19 to TRBJ1-3, with TRBD1 as a possible D gene (6 bases). The germline V and J ends were trimmed by 9 bases and 2 bases, with 14 bases remaining between them. Germline CDR1 and CDR2: LNHDA and SQIVND (reference sequence). The CDR3 consists of 14 residues. CDR3 sequence reads: CARGRGAAGNTIYF. The CDR3 nucleotides are TGTGCCAGAGGGCGGGGGGCGGCTGGAAACACCATATATTTT. Looking up the rest from reference TRBV19 and TRBJ1-3 gives the full variable domain: DGGITQSPKYLFRKEGQNVTLSCEQNLNHDAMYWYRQDPGQGLRLIYYSQIVNDFQKGDIAEGYSVSREKKESFPLTVTSAQKNPTAFYLCARGRGAAGNTIYFGEGSWLTVV.

The chain uses TRBV9 and TRBJ2-7; 7 positions match TRBD1. Losses at the gene ends were 4 bases for V and 5 bases for J; bases not matched to a gene: 9. Germline V lookup: CDR1 SGDLS, CDR2 YYNGEE. The CDR3 is 14 residues long. The CDR3 loop is CASSPRTGTNEQYF. The DNA for the CDR3 is TGTGCCAGCAGCCCAAGGACAGGAACAAACGAGCAGTACTTC. Full variable domain (remainder filled in from reference TRBV9 and TRBJ2-7): DSGVTQTPKHLITATGQRVTLRCSPRSGDLSVYWYQQSLDQGLQFLIQYYNGEERAKGNILERFSAQQFPDLHSELNLSSLELGDSALYFCASSPRTGTNEQYFGPGTRLTVT.